One and the same sample provided the 5 T cell receptor beta chains below, sequenced in a study of blood T cell repertoires in COVID-19. Repertoires were generated with immunoSEQ multiplex PCR, while TCRdb's copy carries only in-frame clones and drops some. Among roughly 200,000 clones listed, about 90% were seen once. Sequenced sample: PBMCs or T cells enriched from blood (not recorded which). These receptors originate from a woman aged 45-65 years in a cohort exposed to, infected with or recovered from COVID-19 (not recorded which).

This clone has just one count. The chain couples TRBV3-1 (or the pseudogene TRBV3-2) to TRBJ1-1; D is undetermined. The germline gives CDR1 LGHDT, CDR2 YNNKEL (reference sequence). V gave up 1 base and J gave up 12 bases, with 9 bases separating them. The CDR3 contains 11 residues. CDR3 protein: CASSQVGITFF. As DNA, the CDR3 is TGTGCCAGCAGCCAAGTGGGCATAACTTTCTTT.

The rearrangement uses TRBV2 and TRBJ1-5; 7 nucleotides align to TRBD1. V trimming: 5 bases; J trimming: 4 bases; junction bases outside the gene matches: 5. The germline gives CDR1 SNHLY, CDR2 FYNNEI. The CDR3 length is 14 residues. CDR3 sequence reads: CASSTQGGNQPQHF. In DNA, the CDR3 is TGTGCCAGCAGTACCCAGGGGGGAAATCAGCCCCAGCATTTT.

The CDR3: CASSSKGAQIIGNEKLFF. In nucleotides, the CDR3 is TGTGCCAGCAGCTCTAAGGGGGCGCAGATTATCGGTAATGAAAAACTGTTTTTT. The V call is TRBV7-3, the J call TRBJ1-4; TRBD1 matches 7 bases. The CDR3 has 18 residues. Germline CDR1 is SGHTA and CDR2 is FQGTGA. The V segment lost 4 bases and the J segment 4 bases; nucleotides outside the gene matches: 15. Combining the CDR3 with reference TRBV7-3 and TRBJ1-4 gives the whole variable domain GAGVSQTPSNKVTEKGKYVELRCDPISGHTALYWYRQSLGQGPEFLIYFQGTGAADDSGLPNDRFFAVRPEGSVSTLKIQRTERGDSAVYLCASSSKGAQIIGNEKLFFGSGTQLSVL.

V usage is TRBV27 and J usage is TRBJ1-2, with TRBD1 matching over 7 bases. Germline CDR1 reads MNHEY; CDR2 reads SMNVEV (reference sequence). With 5 bases clipped from V and 7 bases from J, the junction kept 19 bases outside the gene matches. The CDR3 length is 17 residues. In nucleotides, the CDR3 is TGTGCCAGCAGTCTAAAGGGGGCAGGGGTAACTTGGGGTGGCTACACCTTC. Translated: CASSLKGAGVTWGGYTF.

The chain has TRBV21-1 and TRBJ2-7; TRBD2, the D gene given by the table, was not confirmed from the DNA. TRBV21-1 is a pseudogene. The CDR3 has 18 residues. CDR3 in amino acids: CASSKSRVSREGTYEQYF. CDR3 DNA sequence: TGTGCCAGCAGCAAATCACGTGTTTCGAGGGAGGGGACGTACGAGCAGTACTTC.